This T cell receptor (beta chain) comes out of a study of control samples from healthy donors and cancer patients. Measured with immunoSEQ multiplex PCR; TCRdb has only the in-frame clones, and not every one. The profile shows 90,000 to 100,000 clones, about 81% of them singletons. Per the germline V gene, CDR1 is MRHNA and CDR2 is SNTAGT. The CDR3 extends over 14 amino acids. V lost 2 bases to trimming and J lost 7 bases; unmatched junction nucleotides: 3. Sequenced material: PBMCs. The V and J genes are TRBV6-4 and TRBJ2-2; TRBD2 agrees at 8 bases. The sequence derives from a man in his sixties or seventies with lung cancer. The CDR3 DNA sequence: TGTGCCAGCAGTGACGAGCGGGGGATCGGGGAGCTGTTTTTT. Translated, it gives CASSDERGIGELFF.